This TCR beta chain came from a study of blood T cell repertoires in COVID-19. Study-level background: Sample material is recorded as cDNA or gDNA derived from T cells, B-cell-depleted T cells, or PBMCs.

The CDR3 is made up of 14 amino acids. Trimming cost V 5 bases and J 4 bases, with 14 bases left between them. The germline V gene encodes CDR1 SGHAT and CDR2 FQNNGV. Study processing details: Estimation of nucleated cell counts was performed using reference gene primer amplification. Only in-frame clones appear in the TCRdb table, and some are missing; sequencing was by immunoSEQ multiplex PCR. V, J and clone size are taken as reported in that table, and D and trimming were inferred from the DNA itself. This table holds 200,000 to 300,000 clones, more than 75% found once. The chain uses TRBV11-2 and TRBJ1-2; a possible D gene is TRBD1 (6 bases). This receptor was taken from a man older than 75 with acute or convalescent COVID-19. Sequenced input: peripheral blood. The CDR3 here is CASSDQQGGYGYTF. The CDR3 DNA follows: TGTGCCAGCAGCGACCAACAGGGTGGCTATGGCTACACCTTC.